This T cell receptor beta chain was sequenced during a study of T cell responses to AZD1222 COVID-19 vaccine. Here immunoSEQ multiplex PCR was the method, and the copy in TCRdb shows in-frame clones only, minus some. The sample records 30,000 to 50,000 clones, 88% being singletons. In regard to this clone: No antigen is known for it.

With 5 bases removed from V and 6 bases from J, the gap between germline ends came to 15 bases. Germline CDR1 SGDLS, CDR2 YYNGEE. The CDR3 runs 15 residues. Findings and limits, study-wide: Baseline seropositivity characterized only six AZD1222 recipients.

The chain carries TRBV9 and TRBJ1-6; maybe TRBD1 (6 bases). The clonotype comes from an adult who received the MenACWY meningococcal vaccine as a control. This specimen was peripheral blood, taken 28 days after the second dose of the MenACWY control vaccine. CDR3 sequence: CASSRRQDSNSPLHF. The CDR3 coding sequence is TGTGCCAGCAGTCGACGACAGGACAGTAATTCACCCCTCCACTTT.